This T cell receptor beta chain is from a study of cytomegalovirus exposure and HLA in healthy donors. Study summary: Out of 300 to 500 genotyped donors, about 81% belonged to the Caucasian-associated ancestry cluster.

As to this clone: What it binds is unknown.

Study results and caveats: In a later analysis, most CMV-associated TCR beta chains appeared HLA-restricted.

Amplification used 60 Vbeta primers and 13 Jbeta primers. Here immunoSEQ multiplex PCR was the method, and the copy in TCRdb shows in-frame clones only, minus some. The table records about 160,000 clones, 80% of them present only once. Between the trimmed V and J ends, which lost 1 base and 2 bases, there was a span of 15 bases. The CDR3 totals 16 residues. Germline CDR1 is MNHNS and CDR2 is SASEGT. Sequenced material: PBMCs. The TCR was taken from a young man in good health and CMV-seropositive. The gene calls are TRBV6-1 and TRBJ2-7; D is ambiguous. The CDR3 loop reads CASSEGVYHRTYEQYF. CDR3 DNA: TGTGCCAGCAGTGAAGGCGTCTATCACAGAACCTACGAGCAGTACTTC.